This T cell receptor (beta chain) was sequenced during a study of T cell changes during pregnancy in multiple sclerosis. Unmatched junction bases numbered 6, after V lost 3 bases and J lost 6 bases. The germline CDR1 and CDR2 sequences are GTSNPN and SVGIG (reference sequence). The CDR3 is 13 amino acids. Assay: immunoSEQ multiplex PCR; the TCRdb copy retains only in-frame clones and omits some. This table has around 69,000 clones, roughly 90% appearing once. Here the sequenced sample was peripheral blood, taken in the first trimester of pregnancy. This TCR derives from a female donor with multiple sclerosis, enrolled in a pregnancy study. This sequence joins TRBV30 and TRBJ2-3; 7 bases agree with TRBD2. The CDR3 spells CAWSRRERDTQYF. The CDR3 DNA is TGTGCCTGGAGCCGGCGGGAGCGGGATACGCAGTATTTT.